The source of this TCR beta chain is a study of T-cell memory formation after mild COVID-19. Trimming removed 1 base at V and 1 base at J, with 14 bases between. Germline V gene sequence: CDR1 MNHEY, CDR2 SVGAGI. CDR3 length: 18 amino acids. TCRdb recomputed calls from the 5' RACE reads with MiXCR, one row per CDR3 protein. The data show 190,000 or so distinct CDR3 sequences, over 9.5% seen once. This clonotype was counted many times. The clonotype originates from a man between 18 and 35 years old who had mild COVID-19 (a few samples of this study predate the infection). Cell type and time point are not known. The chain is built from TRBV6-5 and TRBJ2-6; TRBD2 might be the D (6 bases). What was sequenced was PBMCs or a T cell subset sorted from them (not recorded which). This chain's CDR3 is CASSYFAGGPSGANVLTF. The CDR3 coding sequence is TGTGCCAGCAGTTACTTTGCCGGGGGTCCGTCTGGGGCCAACGTCCTGACTTTC.